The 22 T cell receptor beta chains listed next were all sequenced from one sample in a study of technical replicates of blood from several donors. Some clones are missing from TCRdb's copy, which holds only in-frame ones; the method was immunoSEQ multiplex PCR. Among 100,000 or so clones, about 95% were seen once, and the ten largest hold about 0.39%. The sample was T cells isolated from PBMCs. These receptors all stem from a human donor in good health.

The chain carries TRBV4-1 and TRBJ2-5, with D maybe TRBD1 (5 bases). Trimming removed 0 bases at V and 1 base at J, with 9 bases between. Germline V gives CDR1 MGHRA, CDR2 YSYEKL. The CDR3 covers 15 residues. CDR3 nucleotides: TGCGCCAGCAGCCAAGATGAAGGGGTCCAAGAGACCCAGTACTTC. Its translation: CASSQDEGVQETQYF.

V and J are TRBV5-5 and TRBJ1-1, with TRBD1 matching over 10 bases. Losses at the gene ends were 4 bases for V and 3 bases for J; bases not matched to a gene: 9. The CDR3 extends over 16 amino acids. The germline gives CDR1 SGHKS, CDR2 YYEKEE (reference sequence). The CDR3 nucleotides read TGTGCCAGCAGCAGAGGGACAGGGGAAGGGGACACTGAAGCTTTCTTT. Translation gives CASSRGTGEGDTEAFF.

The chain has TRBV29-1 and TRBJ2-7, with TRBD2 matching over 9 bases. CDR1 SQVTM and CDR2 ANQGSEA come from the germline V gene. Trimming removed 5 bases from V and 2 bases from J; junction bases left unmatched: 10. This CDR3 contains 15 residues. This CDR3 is CSVYHESGGPYEQYF. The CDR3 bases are TGCAGCGTTTACCATGAGAGCGGGGGGCCCTACGAGCAGTACTTC.

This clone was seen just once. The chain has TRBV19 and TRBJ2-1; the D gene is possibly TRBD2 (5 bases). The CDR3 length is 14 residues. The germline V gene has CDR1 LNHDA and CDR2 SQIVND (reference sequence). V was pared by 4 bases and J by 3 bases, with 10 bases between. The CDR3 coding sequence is TGTGCCAGTAGTAAGGCGGGCGACTACAATGAGCAGTTCTTC. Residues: CASSKAGDYNEQFF.

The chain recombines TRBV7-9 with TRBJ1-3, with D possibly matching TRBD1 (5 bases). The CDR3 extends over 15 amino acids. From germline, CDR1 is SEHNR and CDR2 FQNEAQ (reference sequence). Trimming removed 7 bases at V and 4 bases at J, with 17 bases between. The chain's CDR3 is CASIFILDKGNTIYF. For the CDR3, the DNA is TGTGCCAGCATCTTTATACTGGACAAAGGAAACACCATATATTTT.

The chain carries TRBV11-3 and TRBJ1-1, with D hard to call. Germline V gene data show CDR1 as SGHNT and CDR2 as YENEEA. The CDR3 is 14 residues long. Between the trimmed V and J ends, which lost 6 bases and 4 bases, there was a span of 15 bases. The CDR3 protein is CASRSYLESTEAFF. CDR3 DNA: TGTGCCAGCAGGTCATATTTAGAGAGCACTGAAGCTTTCTTT.

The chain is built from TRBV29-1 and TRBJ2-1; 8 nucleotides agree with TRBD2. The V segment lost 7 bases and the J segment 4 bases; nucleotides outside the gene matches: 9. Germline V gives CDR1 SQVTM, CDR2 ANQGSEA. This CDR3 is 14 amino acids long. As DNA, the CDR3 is TGCAGCGCCCTTAGCGGGAACTCTTACAATGAGCAGTTCTTC. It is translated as CSALSGNSYNEQFF.

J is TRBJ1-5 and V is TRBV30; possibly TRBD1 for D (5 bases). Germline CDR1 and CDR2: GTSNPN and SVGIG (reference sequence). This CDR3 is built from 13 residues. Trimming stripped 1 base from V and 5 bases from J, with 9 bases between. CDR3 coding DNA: TGTGCCTGGAGTGGACAGAACGATCAGCCCCAGCATTTT. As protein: CAWSGQNDQPQHF. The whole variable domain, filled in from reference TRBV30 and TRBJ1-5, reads SQTIHQWPATLVQPVGSPLSLECTVEGTSNPNLYWYRQAAGRGLQLLFYSVGIGQISSEVPQNLSASRPQDRQFILSSKKLLLSDSGFYLCAWSGQNDQPQHFGDGTRLSIL.

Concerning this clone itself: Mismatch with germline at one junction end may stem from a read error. CDR3 DNA: TGTGCCAGCAGTGTACCCAGCGGGAGGGAGCCGTTCTTC. The encoded protein is CASSVPSGREPFF. The gene calls are TRBV28 and TRBJ2-1, with 10 bases aligning to TRBD2. The CDR3 has 13 amino acids. Germline lookup yields CDR1 MDHEN and CDR2 SYDVKM.

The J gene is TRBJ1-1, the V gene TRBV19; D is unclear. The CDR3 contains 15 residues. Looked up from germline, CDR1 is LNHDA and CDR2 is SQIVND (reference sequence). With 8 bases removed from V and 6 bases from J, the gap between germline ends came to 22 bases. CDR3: CASGTPGPAGAEAFF. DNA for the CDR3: TGTGCCAGTGGAACTCCGGGCCCAGCCGGGGCTGAAGCTTTCTTT.

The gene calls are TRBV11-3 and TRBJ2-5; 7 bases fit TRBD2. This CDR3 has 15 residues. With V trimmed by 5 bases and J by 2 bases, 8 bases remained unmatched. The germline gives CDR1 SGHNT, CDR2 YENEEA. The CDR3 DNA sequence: TGTGCCAGCAGCCCCGGGGGGAGCGGGCAAGAGACCCAGTACTTC. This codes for CASSPGGSGQETQYF.

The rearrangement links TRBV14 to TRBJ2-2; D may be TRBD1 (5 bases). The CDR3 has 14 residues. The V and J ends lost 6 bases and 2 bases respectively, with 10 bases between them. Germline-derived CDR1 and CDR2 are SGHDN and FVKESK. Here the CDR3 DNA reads TGTGCCAGCAGACCTCAGGGTAACACCGGGGAGCTGTTTTTT. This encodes CASRPQGNTGELFF.

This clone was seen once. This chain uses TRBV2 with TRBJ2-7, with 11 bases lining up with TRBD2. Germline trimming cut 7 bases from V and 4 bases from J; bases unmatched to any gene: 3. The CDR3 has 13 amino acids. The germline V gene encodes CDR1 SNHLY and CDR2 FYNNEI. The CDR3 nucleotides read TGTGCCAGCACCGGGACTAGCGGTTACGAGCAGTACTTC. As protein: CASTGTSGYEQYF. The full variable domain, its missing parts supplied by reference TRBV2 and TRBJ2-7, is EPEVTQTPSHQVTQMGQEVILRCVPISNHLYFYWYRQILGQKVEFLVSFYNNEISEKSEIFDDQFSVERPDGSNFTLKIRSTKLEDSAMYFCASTGTSGYEQYFGPGTRLTVT.

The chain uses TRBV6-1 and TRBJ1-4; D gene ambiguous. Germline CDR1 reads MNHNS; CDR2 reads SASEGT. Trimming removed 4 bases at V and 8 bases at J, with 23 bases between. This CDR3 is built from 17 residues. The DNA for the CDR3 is TGTGCCAGCAGTGCCGGTAGGAGCCGGGTCGGGGAGGAAAAACTGTTTTTT. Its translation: CASSAGRSRVGEEKLFF.

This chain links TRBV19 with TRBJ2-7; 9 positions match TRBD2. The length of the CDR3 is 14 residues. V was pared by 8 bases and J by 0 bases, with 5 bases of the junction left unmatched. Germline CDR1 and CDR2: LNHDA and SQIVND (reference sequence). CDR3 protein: CASANSGSSYEQYF. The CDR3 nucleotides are TGTGCCAGTGCGAATAGCGGGAGCTCCTACGAGCAGTACTTC.

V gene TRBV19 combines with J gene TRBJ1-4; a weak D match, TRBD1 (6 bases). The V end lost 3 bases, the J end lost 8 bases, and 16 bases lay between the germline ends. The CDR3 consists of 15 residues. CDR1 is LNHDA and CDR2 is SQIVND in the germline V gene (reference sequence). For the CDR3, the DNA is TGTGCCAGTAGTATCAACATCAGGGGTGGGGAAAAACTGTTTTTT. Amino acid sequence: CASSINIRGGEKLFF.

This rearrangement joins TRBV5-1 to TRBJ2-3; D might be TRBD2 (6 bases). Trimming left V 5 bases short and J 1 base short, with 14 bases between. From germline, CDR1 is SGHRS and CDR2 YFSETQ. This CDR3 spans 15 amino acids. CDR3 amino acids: CASSMEGWGTDTQYF. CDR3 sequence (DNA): TGCGCCAGCAGTATGGAGGGGTGGGGCACAGATACGCAGTATTTT.

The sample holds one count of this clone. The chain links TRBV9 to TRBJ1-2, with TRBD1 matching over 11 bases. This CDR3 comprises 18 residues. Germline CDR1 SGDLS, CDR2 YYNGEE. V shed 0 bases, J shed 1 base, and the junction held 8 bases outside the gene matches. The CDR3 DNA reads TGTGCCAGCAGCGTAGACAGGACAGGGGGCTATCTTAACTATGGCTACACCTTC. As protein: CASSVDRTGGYLNYGYTF.

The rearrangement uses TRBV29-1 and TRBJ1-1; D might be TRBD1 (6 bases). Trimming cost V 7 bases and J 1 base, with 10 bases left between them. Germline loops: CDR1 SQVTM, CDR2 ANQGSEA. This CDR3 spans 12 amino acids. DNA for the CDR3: TGCAGCGCTCAGACAGGGAACACTGAAGCTTTCTTT. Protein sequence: CSAQTGNTEAFF.

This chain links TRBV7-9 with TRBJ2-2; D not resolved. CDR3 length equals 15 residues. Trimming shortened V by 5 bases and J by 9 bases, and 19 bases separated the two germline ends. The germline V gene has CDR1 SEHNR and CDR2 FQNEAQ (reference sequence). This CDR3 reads CASSPEYSSSWELFF. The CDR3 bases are TGTGCCAGCAGCCCCGAATACTCCTCTAGTTGGGAGCTGTTTTTT.

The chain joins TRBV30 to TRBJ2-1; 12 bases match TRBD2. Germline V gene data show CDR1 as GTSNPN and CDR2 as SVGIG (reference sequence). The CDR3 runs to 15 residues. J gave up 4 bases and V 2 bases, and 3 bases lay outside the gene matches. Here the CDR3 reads CAWSPGTSGYNEQFF. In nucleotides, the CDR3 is TGTGCCTGGAGTCCGGGGACTAGCGGGTACAATGAGCAGTTCTTC.

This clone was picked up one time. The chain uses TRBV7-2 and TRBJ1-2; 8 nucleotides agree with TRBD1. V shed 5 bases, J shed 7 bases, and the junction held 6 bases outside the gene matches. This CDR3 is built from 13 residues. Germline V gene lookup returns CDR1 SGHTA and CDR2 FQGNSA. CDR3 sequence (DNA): TGTGCCAGCAGCCCACAGGGGGGCTTTGGCTACACCTTC. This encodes CASSPQGGFGYTF. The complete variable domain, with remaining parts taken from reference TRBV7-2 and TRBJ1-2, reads GAGVSQSPSNKVTEKGKDVELRCDPISGHTALYWYRQSLGQGLEFLIYFQGNSAPDKSGLPSDRFSAERTGGSVSTLTIQRTQQEDSAVYLCASSPQGGFGYTFGSGTRLTVV.